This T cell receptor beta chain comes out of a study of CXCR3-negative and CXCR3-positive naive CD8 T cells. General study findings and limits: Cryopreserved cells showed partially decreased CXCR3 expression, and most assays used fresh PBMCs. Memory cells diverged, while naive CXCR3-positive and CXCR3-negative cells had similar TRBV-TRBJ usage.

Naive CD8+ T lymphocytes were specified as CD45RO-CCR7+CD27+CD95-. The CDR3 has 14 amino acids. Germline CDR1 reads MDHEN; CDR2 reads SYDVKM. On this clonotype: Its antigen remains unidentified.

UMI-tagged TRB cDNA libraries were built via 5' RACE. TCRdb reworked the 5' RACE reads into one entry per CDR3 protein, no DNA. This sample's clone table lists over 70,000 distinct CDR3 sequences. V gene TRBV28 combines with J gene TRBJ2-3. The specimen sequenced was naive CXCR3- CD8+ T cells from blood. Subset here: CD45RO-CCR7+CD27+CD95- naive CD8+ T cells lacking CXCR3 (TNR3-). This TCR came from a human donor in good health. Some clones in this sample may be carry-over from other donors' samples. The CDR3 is CASSSRWGPDTQYF. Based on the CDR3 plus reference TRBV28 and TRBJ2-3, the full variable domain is DVKVTQSSRYLVKRTGEKVFLECVQDMDHENMFWYRQDPGLGLRLIYFSYDVKMKEKGDIPEGYSVSREKKERFSLILESASTNQTSMYLCASSSRWGPDTQYFGPGTRLTVL.